This T cell receptor (beta chain) was captured in a study of control samples from healthy donors and cancer patients. The CDR3 length is 13 residues. Deletions cut 3 bases from V and 5 bases from J, with 8 bases between. Germline values: CDR1 SGHTA, CDR2 FQGTGA. Using immunoSEQ multiplex PCR, the repertoire was profiled, and TCRdb retains in-frame clones only, with some absent. The sample consists of about 170,000 clones, 91% of them appearing once. The sequenced sample was blood. The genes are TRBV7-3 and TRBJ2-1; D call uncertain. The receptor comes from a woman in her 30s in good health. The CDR3 region is CASSFTTHNEQFF. CDR3 in DNA: TGTGCCAGCAGCTTCACGACACACAATGAGCAGTTCTTC.